What follows is one T cell receptor beta chain and its context. Its matching antigen is unknown. These data come from a study of vaccination and CD4 T cells after COVID-19. At the level of the study: Comprising six males and four females, the convalescent participants counted two Hispanic individuals among them.

The assay that was used to sequence DNA from cultured CD4+ T cells was the Oncomine TCR Beta short-read assay. From cultured CD4+ T cells, genomic DNA was extracted. One entry per CDR3 protein results from TCRdb running MiXCR on the PCR reads. The sample has about 15,000 distinct CDR3 sequences, 53% seen once. Documented treatment: roughly 10-day PBMC culture with coronavirus spike peptide pools or control peptides (ViraFEST assay). This specimen was CD4+ T cells from blood, cultured in vitro, taken before SARS-CoV-2 vaccination. This clonotype originated in a human donor who had recovered from COVID-19.

The CDR3 region has the DNA TGTGCCAGCTCACCGAGCGGACAGAGCACAGATACGCAGTATTTT. Residues: CASSPSGQSTDTQYF. This chain connects TRBV18 to TRBJ2-3; D is perhaps TRBD1 (6 bases). Per the germline V gene, CDR1 is KGHSH and CDR2 is LQKENI. This CDR3 comprises 15 residues. The V end lost 3 bases, the J end lost 0 bases, and 10 bases lay between the germline ends.